The clone carrying this T cell receptor beta chain occurred a few times. The antigen remains undetermined. The time point here: late sampling 161 to 241 days after vaccination in three convalescent patients. Indicated treatment: approximately 11-day PBMC culture with coronavirus spike peptide pools or control peptides (ViraFEST assay). For ViraFEST, peptide pools expanded antigen-specific T cells, after which the TCRs were sequenced. Investigators isolated CD4+ T cells by negative selection after roughly eleven days of culture. Germline values: CDR1 DFQATT, CDR2 SNEGSKA (reference sequence). Losses at the gene ends were 0 bases for V and 1 base for J; bases not matched to a gene: 6. This CDR3 has 15 amino acids. The Oncomine TCR Beta short-read assay was what sequenced the DNA obtained from cultured CD4+ T cells. Investigators isolated genomic DNA from cultured CD4+ T cells. MiXCR, run by TCRdb on the PCR reads, gives a single entry per CDR3 protein. The sample lists 20,000 to 25,000 distinct CDR3 sequences; 35% were seen once.

These data originate in a study of vaccination and CD4 T cells after COVID-19. The V call is TRBV20-1, the J call TRBJ2-7; TRBD1 agrees at 7 bases. The receptor comes from a human donor who had recovered from COVID-19. This sample comprised CD4+ T cells from blood, cultured in vitro, obtained about 7 months after SARS-CoV-2 vaccination. CDR3 nucleotide sequence: TGCAGTGCTAGAGATCCGGCAGGGGGATCCTACGAGCAGTACTTC. Its protein product is CSARDPAGGSYEQYF.